The clone carrying this T cell receptor beta chain was counted between two and nine times. The antigen remains unidentified. The germline CDR1 and CDR2 sequences are GTSNPN and SVGIG (reference sequence). The J segment lost 6 bases and the V segment lost 2 bases, leaving 4 bases of the junction unmatched. The CDR3 covers 12 residues. Treatment of the sample: oral pan-JAK inhibitor, 5-10 mg twice daily. Sampling of alopecia areata patients yielded lesional scalp punch biopsies as well as peripheral blood. CD4+ and CD8+ T cells were sorted from PBMCs. This sample is drawn from a study of CD8+ T cells in alopecia areata. Notes on the study in general: Lesional tissue from the scalp (especially in alopecia totalis/universalis) showed higher clonality than normal scalp. Scalp clonality and expanded CD8+ clones among the top 100 were significantly decreased by tofacitinib.

Extracted from the samples, RNA was reverse transcribed into cDNA to serve as the sequencing template. Using immunoSEQ multiplex PCR, the repertoire was profiled, and TCRdb retains in-frame clones only, with some absent. The table records 200,000 or so clones, around two fifths of them present only once. The sample in question was CD4+ T cells sorted from blood, obtained at approximately week 30, from a patient treated with tofacitinib. The TCR was taken from a human donor with alopecia areata. J is TRBJ2-7 and V is TRBV30; 7 positions agree with TRBD1. This CDR3 is CAWSWDRSEQYF. DNA for the CDR3: TGTGCCTGGAGTTGGGACAGAAGCGAGCAGTACTTC.